This TCR beta chain was sequenced in a study of cytomegalovirus exposure and HLA in healthy donors. With 60 Vbeta and 13 Jbeta primers, the PCR was carried out. Profiled with immunoSEQ multiplex PCR; TCRdb holds only in-frame clones, not every one. The table has 100,000 or so clones, 76% seen once. The clonotype comes from a man aged 35 to 55 in good health and CMV-seropositive. The sequenced sample consisted of PBMCs.

CDR3 in DNA: TGCGCCAGCAGCCAAGATGGTCAGGGGACCGGACTGGGCTACACCTTC. Its translation: CASSQDGQGTGLGYTF. This rearrangement joins TRBV4-1 to TRBJ1-2, with D tentatively TRBD1 (6 bases). Trimming left V 0 bases short and J 8 bases short, with 19 bases between. Germline CDR1 and CDR2: MGHRA and YSYEKL. This CDR3 is 16 amino acids long.